Described below is a single T cell receptor (beta chain) sequence and its context. This sample was included in a study of T cell responses to AZD1222 COVID-19 vaccine. TCRdb's copy holds only in-frame clones and misses some; the assay was immunoSEQ multiplex PCR. The sample includes 140,000 or so clones, 85% to 90% of them seen just once. V dropped 1 base and J dropped 2; count of bases not matched to a gene: 11. The CDR3 runs 18 residues. Germline lookup yields CDR1 LGHNA and CDR2 YNFKEQ. This TCR was recovered from an adult in good health. The chain joins TRBV4-2 to TRBJ2-7; 10 bases align to TRBD2. Sequenced here: peripheral blood, sampled on day 0 of AZD1222 vaccination. CDR3 sequence reads: CASSQGPSAGLAAYEQYF. The CDR3, as DNA: TGTGCCAGCAGCCAAGGACCCTCAGCCGGACTAGCGGCCTACGAGCAGTACTTC.